One sample yielded the 25 T cell receptor beta chains listed below, sequenced in a study of T cell responses to AZD1222 COVID-19 vaccine. The assay was immunoSEQ multiplex PCR, and TCRdb's table has in-frame clones only and misses some. The data hold roughly 140,000 clones, with about 92% observed a single time. This sample comprised peripheral blood, obtained on day 0 of AZD1222 vaccination. These receptors came from an adult in good health.

The genes are TRBV2 and TRBJ1-2; 8 nucleotides agree with TRBD1. The germline CDR1 and CDR2 sequences are SNHLY and FYNNEI. V was clipped by 6 bases and J by 3 bases; unmatched bases: 0. The CDR3 length is 12 residues. Here the CDR3 DNA reads TGTGCCAGCAGGGACAGGGACTATGGCTACACCTTC. This codes for CASRDRDYGYTF.

This clone showed up just a few times. J is TRBJ2-2 and V is TRBV28, with D perhaps matching TRBD1 (6 bases). V was shortened by 8 bases and J by 3 bases, with 13 bases between the two germline ends. This CDR3 is built from 14 residues. The V gene's germline CDR1 is MDHEN and CDR2 SYDVKM. CDR3 DNA: TGTGCCAGCCTGACAGGTTACGACACCGGGGAGCTGTTTTTT. Protein sequence: CASLTGYDTGELFF.

V and J are TRBV7-3 and TRBJ2-7, with 8 bases lining up with TRBD2. Germline V lookup: CDR1 SGHTA, CDR2 FQGTGA. V trimming: 2 bases; J trimming: 5 bases; junction bases outside the gene matches: 11. The CDR3 extends over 16 amino acids. The CDR3, as DNA: TGTGCCAGCAGCTTATTTGGAGGGACTAGTATGAACGAGCAGTACTTC. Residues: CASSLFGGTSMNEQYF.

V is TRBV6-2 or TRBV6-3 and J is TRBJ2-1, with a possible D match to TRBD2 (5 bases). Germline-derived CDR1 and CDR2 are MNHEY and SVGEGT. Between the trimmed V and J ends, which lost 0 bases and 13 bases, there was a span of 16 bases. This CDR3 comprises 14 residues. CDR3 residues: CASSYSLGAGRQFF. CDR3 sequence (DNA): TGTGCCAGCAGTTACTCGTTGGGAGCCGGGCGTCAGTTCTTC.

The rearrangement joins TRBV29-1 to TRBJ2-3; 9 nucleotides align to TRBD2. The CDR3 is made up of 17 amino acids. The germline V gene has CDR1 SQVTM and CDR2 ANQGSEA. The trim removed 2 bases at V and 0 bases at J, leaving 9 bases unmatched. The CDR3 nucleotides read TGCAGCGTTGAAAGAACGGGACTAGCACCTAGCACAGATACGCAGTATTTT. This codes for CSVERTGLAPSTDTQYF.

The chain carries TRBV6-5 and TRBJ2-4, with 7 bases lining up with TRBD1. This CDR3 is built from 15 residues. Germline values: CDR1 MNHEY, CDR2 SVGAGI. The ends lost 6 bases at V and 0 bases at J; junction bases unmatched: 5. Written as DNA, the CDR3 is TGTGCCAGCAGGACACAGGGGATAGCCAAAAACATTCAGTACTTC. Protein sequence: CASRTQGIAKNIQYF.

The genes are TRBV11-3 and TRBJ1-1; tentatively, D is TRBD1 (5 bases). This CDR3 comprises 13 residues. With 3 bases removed from V and 4 bases from J, the gap between germline ends came to 9 bases. Germline V CDR1 and CDR2: SGHNT, YENEEA. CDR3 nucleotides: TGTGCCAGCAGCTTGAGGGACGTCACTGAAGCTTTCTTT. Residues: CASSLRDVTEAFF.

In DNA, the CDR3 is TGTGCCAGCAGCTTAACAGGTAGCTCCTACGAGCAGTACTTC. Its translation: CASSLTGSSYEQYF. This chain uses TRBV5-4 with TRBJ2-7, with D possibly TRBD1 on 5 matching bases. The CDR3 has 14 residues. Germline CDR1 is SGHNT and CDR2 is YYREEE (reference sequence). With 2 bases removed from V and 0 bases from J, the gap between germline ends came to 9 bases.

The chain recombines TRBV27 with TRBJ2-7, with D possibly matching TRBD2 (6 bases). Germline V gene sequence: CDR1 MNHEY, CDR2 SMNVEV (reference sequence). This CDR3 is built from 15 residues. The V and J ends lost 10 bases and 2 bases respectively, with 21 bases between them. CDR3 sequence reads: CATVRLGSGAYEQYF. CDR3 in DNA: TGTGCCACCGTGAGACTAGGGAGTGGAGCCTACGAGCAGTACTTC.

The rearrangement joins TRBV20-1 to TRBJ2-1; the match to TRBD2 covers 7 bases. The CDR3 covers 14 residues. Germline V gene sequence: CDR1 DFQATT, CDR2 SNEGSKA (reference sequence). V shed 3 bases and J 2 bases; nucleotides not matched to a gene: 4. The chain's CDR3 is CSASPAGAYNEQFF. The CDR3 nucleotides read TGCAGTGCTAGTCCCGCGGGGGCCTACAATGAGCAGTTCTTC.

V gene TRBV19 combines with J gene TRBJ2-3, with a tentative D call TRBD1 (6 bases). Trimming took off 4 bases at V and 0 bases at J, with 11 bases between the two ends. Germline V gives CDR1 LNHDA, CDR2 SQIVND (reference sequence). This CDR3 region has 15 residues. This CDR3 is CASSTGQSSTDTQYF. CDR3 sequence (DNA): TGTGCCAGTAGTACCGGACAGTCTAGCACAGATACGCAGTATTTT. The whole variable domain, filled in from reference TRBV19 and TRBJ2-3, reads DGGITQSPKYLFRKEGQNVTLSCEQNLNHDAMYWYRQDPGQGLRLIYYSQIVNDFQKGDIAEGYSVSREKKESFPLTVTSAQKNPTAFYLCASSTGQSSTDTQYFGPGTRLTVL.

The chain uses TRBV7-9 and TRBJ1-5, with a tentative D call TRBD1 (5 bases). V lost 4 bases and J 5 bases, leaving 6 bases between the germline ends. The germline CDR1 and CDR2 sequences are SEHNR and FQNEAQ (reference sequence). The CDR3 runs 12 residues. The CDR3 loop is CASSSGDQPQHF. The CDR3 nucleotides read TGTGCCAGCAGCTCGGGGGATCAGCCCCAGCATTTT.

The rearrangement links TRBV10-3 to TRBJ1-5; D is uncertain. CDR1 is ENHRY, CDR2 SYGVKD, per germline. There are 13 residues in the CDR3. Trimming stripped 11 bases from V and 1 base from J, with 12 bases between. The CDR3 DNA follows: TGTGCCGTAGGCCCTGGGAGCAATCAGCCCCAGCATTTT. This sequence encodes CAVGPGSNQPQHF.

The chain carries TRBV6-1 and TRBJ2-5; either TRBD1 or TRBD2 may supply D (5 bases each). The germline V and J ends were trimmed by 5 bases and 4 bases, with 20 bases remaining between them. CDR3 length: 16 residues. Germline V gene lookup returns CDR1 MNHNS and CDR2 SASEGT. CDR3 sequence (DNA): TGTGCCAGCAGTCAAGGGAGCAGGGCGGACGGAGAGACCCAGTACTTC. Translation gives CASSQGSRADGETQYF.

This clone was counted a single time. The chain carries TRBV6-5 and TRBJ2-1; 14 nucleotides line up with TRBD2. CDR1 MNHEY and CDR2 SVGAGI come from the germline V gene. V gave up 10 bases and J gave up 7 bases; unmatched junction bases: 9. There are 15 residues in the CDR3. In DNA, the CDR3 is TGTGCCATCCGGACCGGACTAGCGGGAGGTAATGAGCAGTTCTTC. This translates into CAIRTGLAGGNEQFF.

The chain couples TRBV6-2 or TRBV6-3 to TRBJ1-1, with D hard to call. The V gene lost 0 bases and the J gene lost 5 bases, with 16 bases spanning the gap. Germline-derived CDR1 and CDR2 are MNHEY and SVGEGT. The CDR3 contains 16 residues. The chain's CDR3 is CASSYSWTEEGTEAFF. The CDR3 region has the DNA TGTGCCAGCAGTTACTCATGGACGGAGGAAGGAACTGAAGCTTTCTTT.

The rearrangement links TRBV4-3 to TRBJ1-3; D is unresolved. This CDR3 region has 18 residues. Trimming cost V 0 bases and J 4 bases, with 19 bases left between them. The V gene's germline CDR1 is LGHNA and CDR2 YSLEER. The CDR3 coding sequence is TGCGCCAGCAGCCAAGATGAAATGGTTGTTGGGATAGGAAACACCATATATTTT. It is translated as CASSQDEMVVGIGNTIYF.

The chain couples TRBV10-3 to TRBJ1-2; D is possibly TRBD1 (5 bases). With 0 bases removed from V and 4 bases from J, the gap between germline ends came to 6 bases. The germline V gene encodes CDR1 ENHRY and CDR2 SYGVKD. The CDR3 is 13 residues long. Here the CDR3 reads CAISESTVYGYTF. In DNA form, the CDR3 reads TGTGCCATCAGTGAGTCGACAGTCTATGGCTACACCTTC.

The DNA of the CDR3 is TGTGCCACCAGCAGAGGTGGGGTTACACTAAACAATGAGCAGTTCTTC. It specifies CATSRGGVTLNNEQFF. This chain joins TRBV15 and TRBJ2-1, with D uncertain. The CDR3 covers 16 residues. Germline CDR1 LNHNV, CDR2 YYDKDF (reference sequence). The V end was cut by 1 base, the J end by 5 bases, with 15 bases between.

This chain uses TRBV19 with TRBJ2-7; maybe TRBD2 (5 bases). Looked up from germline, CDR1 is LNHDA and CDR2 is SQIVND (reference sequence). The CDR3 totals 14 residues. The germline V and J ends were trimmed by 6 bases and 7 bases, with 19 bases remaining between them. CDR3 DNA sequence: TGTGCCAGTAGCCCTTTTACCGGACCGGGAGAGCAGTACTTC. It yields the protein CASSPFTGPGEQYF.

The V call is TRBV5-1, the J call TRBJ2-5, with D perhaps TRBD2 (5 bases). Trimming took off 1 base at V and 2 bases at J, with 12 bases between the two ends. The CDR3 extends over 15 amino acids. The germline V gene encodes CDR1 SGHRS and CDR2 YFSETQ. CDR3 loop: CASSLQIGVQETQYF. CDR3 nucleotide sequence: TGCGCCAGCAGCTTGCAAATCGGGGTTCAAGAGACCCAGTACTTC. Complete variable domain (other parts from reference TRBV5-1 and TRBJ2-5): KAGVTQTPRYLIKTRGQQVTLSCSPISGHRSVSWYQQTPGQGLQFLFEYFSETQRNKGNFPGRFSGRQFSNSRSEMNVSTLELGDSALYLCASSLQIGVQETQYFGPGTRLLVL.

This clone was recorded only once. J is TRBJ1-2 and V is TRBV3-1 (or the pseudogene TRBV3-2), with D possibly matching TRBD1 (5 bases). Trimming shortened V by 2 bases and J by 3 bases, and 16 bases separated the two germline ends. The CDR3 contains 16 residues. Germline V gives CDR1 LGHDT, CDR2 YNNKEL (reference sequence). CDR3 sequence: CASSQPVGEGYYGYTF. The CDR3 DNA is TGTGCCAGCAGCCAACCCGTGGGGGAGGGGTACTATGGCTACACCTTC.

The V and J genes are TRBV6-5 and TRBJ1-1; no firm D call. Germline V CDR1 and CDR2: MNHEY, SVGAGI. Trimming took off 6 bases at V and 8 bases at J, with 13 bases between the two ends. This CDR3 has 12 amino acids. CDR3 protein: CASRNGQKEAFF. The CDR3 DNA is TGTGCCAGCAGAAACGGGCAGAAAGAAGCTTTCTTT.

This clone has a single count. V is TRBV12-3 or TRBV12-4 and J is TRBJ1-1; D is undetermined. Deletions cut 3 bases from V and 6 bases from J, with 11 bases between. The CDR3 runs to 13 residues. This chain's CDR3 is CASSFTVGAEAFF. The CDR3 region has the DNA TGTGCCAGCAGTTTTACTGTCGGTGCTGAAGCTTTCTTT.

The chain has TRBV7-2 and TRBJ2-3; D is perhaps TRBD2 (6 bases). Trimming pared 5 bases from V and 6 bases from J, leaving 18 bases between. The CDR3 runs to 15 residues. CDR1 SGHTA and CDR2 FQGNSA come from the germline V gene. This CDR3 reads CASSETSPVQDTQYF. The CDR3 bases are TGTGCCAGCAGCGAAACTAGCCCGGTCCAGGATACGCAGTATTTT. The entire variable domain, with the rest obtained from reference TRBV7-2 and TRBJ2-3, is as follows: GAGVSQSPSNKVTEKGKDVELRCDPISGHTALYWYRQSLGQGLEFLIYFQGNSAPDKSGLPSDRFSAERTGGSVSTLTIQRTQQEDSAVYLCASSETSPVQDTQYFGPGTRLTVL.